Shown below are 3 T cell receptor beta chains from a single sample sequenced in a study of immune evolution from preneoplasia to lung adenocarcinoma. Clones were read by immunoSEQ multiplex PCR, and TCRdb kept only the in-frame ones, dropping some. The sample carries about 2,000 clones, roughly 77% recorded once. Sequenced sample: FFPE normal lung tissue adjacent to the tumor. The receptors come from a person aged 55-75 years with lung adenocarcinoma.

This clone has a handful of counts. The chain uses TRBV7-8 and TRBJ2-5; 9 bases line up with TRBD2. Trimming cost V 1 base and J 1 base; bases outside gene matches: 7. The germline gives CDR1 SGHVS, CDR2 FQNEAQ. This CDR3 is 17 amino acids long. The CDR3 nucleotides read TGTGCCAGCAGCTTAGTTTCGGCTAGCGGGACCCAAGAGACCCAGTACTTC. It yields the protein CASSLVSASGTQETQYF.

This chain links TRBV5-1 with TRBJ2-1; TRBD2 matches 12 bases. Trimming removed 4 bases from V and 0 bases from J; junction bases left unmatched: 5. Germline-derived CDR1 and CDR2 are SGHRS and YFSETQ. There are 17 residues in the CDR3. CDR3 region: CASSPTSGRRSYNEQFF. CDR3 nucleotide sequence: TGCGCCAGCAGCCCGACTAGCGGGAGACGCTCCTACAATGAGCAGTTCTTC.

A few counts support this clone. The rearrangement links TRBV13 to TRBJ2-5; D remains ambiguous. Germline values: CDR1 PRHDT, CDR2 FYEKMQ (reference sequence). The length of the CDR3 is 13 residues. Trimming pared 5 bases from V and 2 bases from J, leaving 9 bases between. DNA for the CDR3: TGTGCCAGCAGCCGCCCTAGTCAAGAGACCCAGTACTTC. Amino acids: CASSRPSQETQYF. The whole variable domain, remainder taken from reference TRBV13 and TRBJ2-5, is AAGVIQSPRHLIKEKRETATLKCYPIPRHDTVYWYQQGPGQDPQFLISFYEKMQSDKGSIPDRFSAQQFSDYHSELNMSSLELGDSALYFCASSRPSQETQYFGPGTRLLVL.